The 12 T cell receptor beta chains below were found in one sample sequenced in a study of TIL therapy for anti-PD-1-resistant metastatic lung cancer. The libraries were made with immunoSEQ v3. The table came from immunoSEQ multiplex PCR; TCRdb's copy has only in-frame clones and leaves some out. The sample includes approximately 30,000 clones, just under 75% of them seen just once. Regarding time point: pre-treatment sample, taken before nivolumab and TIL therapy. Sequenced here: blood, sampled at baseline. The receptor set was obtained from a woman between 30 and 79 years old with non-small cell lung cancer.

CDR3 region: CASSPLSGRADEQYF. The CDR3 coding sequence is TGTGCCAGCAGCCCCCTAAGCGGGAGGGCCGACGAGCAGTACTTC. This rearrangement joins TRBV6-6 to TRBJ2-7; TRBD2 aligns across 10 bases. Germline V lookup: CDR1 MNHNY, CDR2 SVGAGI (reference sequence). The CDR3 has 15 residues. V was clipped by 6 bases and J by 5 bases; unmatched bases: 10.

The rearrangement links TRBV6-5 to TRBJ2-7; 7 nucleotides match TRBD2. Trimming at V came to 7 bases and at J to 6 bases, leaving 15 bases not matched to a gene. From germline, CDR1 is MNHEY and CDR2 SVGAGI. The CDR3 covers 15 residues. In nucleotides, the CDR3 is TGTGCCAGCAATTCCCCTAGCGGACGGGGTAGCGAGCAGTACTTC. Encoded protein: CASNSPSGRGSEQYF.

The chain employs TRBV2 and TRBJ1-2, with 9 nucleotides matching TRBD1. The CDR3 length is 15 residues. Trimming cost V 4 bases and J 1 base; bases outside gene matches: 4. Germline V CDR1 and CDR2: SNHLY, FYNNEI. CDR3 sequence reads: CASSAGTGNNYGYTF. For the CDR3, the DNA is TGTGCCAGCAGTGCTGGGACAGGGAATAACTATGGCTACACCTTC.

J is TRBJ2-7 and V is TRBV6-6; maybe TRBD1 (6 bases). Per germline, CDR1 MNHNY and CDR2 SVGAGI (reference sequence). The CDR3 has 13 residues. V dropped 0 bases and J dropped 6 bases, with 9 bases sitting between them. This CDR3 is CASSYSTGTEQYF. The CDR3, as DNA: TGTGCCAGCAGTTACTCAACAGGGACCGAGCAGTACTTC.

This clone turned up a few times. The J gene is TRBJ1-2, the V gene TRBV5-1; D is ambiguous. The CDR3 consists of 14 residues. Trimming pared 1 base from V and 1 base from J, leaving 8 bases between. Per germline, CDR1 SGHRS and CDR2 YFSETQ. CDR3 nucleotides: TGCGCCAGCAGCTTGTCGTCCAGTAACTATGGCTACACCTTC. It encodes CASSLSSSNYGYTF.

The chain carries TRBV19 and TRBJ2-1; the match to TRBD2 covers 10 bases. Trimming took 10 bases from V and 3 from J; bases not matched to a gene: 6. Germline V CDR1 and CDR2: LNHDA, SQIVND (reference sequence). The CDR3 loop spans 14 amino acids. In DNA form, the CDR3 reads TGTGCCACTAAAAAGCGGGAGGGCTACAATGAGCAGTTCTTC. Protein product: CATKKREGYNEQFF.

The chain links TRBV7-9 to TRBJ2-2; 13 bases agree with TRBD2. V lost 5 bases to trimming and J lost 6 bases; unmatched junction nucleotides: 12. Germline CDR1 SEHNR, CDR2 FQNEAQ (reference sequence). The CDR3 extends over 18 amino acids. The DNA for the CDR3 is TGTGCCAGCAGCGTAAAACTAGCGGGAGGGCCCTCGGCCGGGGAGCTGTTTTTT. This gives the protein CASSVKLAGGPSAGELFF.

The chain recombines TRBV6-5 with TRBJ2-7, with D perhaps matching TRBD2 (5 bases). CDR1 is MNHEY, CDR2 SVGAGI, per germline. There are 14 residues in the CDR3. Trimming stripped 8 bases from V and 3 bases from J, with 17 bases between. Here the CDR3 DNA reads TGTGCCAGCCGGAGGTCAAGGAGAGACTACGAGCAGTACTTC. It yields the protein CASRRSRRDYEQYF.

CDR3 region: CASSLFGNTIYF. CDR3 coding DNA: TGTGCCAGCAGCTTATTTGGAAACACCATATATTTT. The V call is TRBV5-5, the J call TRBJ1-3; D unresolved. Trimming cost V 2 bases and J 3 bases, with 3 bases left between them. The germline gives CDR1 SGHKS, CDR2 YYEKEE (reference sequence). This CDR3 has 12 residues.

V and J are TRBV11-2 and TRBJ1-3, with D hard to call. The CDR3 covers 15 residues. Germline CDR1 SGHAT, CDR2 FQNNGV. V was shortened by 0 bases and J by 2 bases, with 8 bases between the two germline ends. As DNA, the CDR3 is TGTGCCAGCAGCTTAGAACGGATTACTGGAAACACCATATATTTT. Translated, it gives CASSLERITGNTIYF.

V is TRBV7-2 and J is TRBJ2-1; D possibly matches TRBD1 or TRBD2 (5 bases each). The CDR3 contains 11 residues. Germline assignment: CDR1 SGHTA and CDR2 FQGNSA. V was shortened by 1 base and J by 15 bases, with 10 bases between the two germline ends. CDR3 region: CASSLGPRGFF. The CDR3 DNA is TGTGCCAGCAGCTTAGGCCCGAGGGGGTTCTTC.

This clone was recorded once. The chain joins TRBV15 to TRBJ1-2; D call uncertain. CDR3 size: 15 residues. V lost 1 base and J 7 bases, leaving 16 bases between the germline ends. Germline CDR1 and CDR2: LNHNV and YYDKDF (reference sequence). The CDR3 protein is CATSRGLETFGGYTF. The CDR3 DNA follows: TGTGCCACCAGCAGAGGACTGGAGACCTTCGGTGGCTACACCTTC.